Listed below are T cell receptor beta chains from one sample, sequenced in a study of blood T cells in healthy people across ages. TCRdb recomputed calls from the 5' RACE reads with MiXCR, one row per CDR3 protein. This sample carries 700,000 to 900,000 distinct CDR3 sequences, about 53% of them seen once, and the ten largest clones take about 42%. Sequencing was done on a sample of blood. The receptors were gathered from an elderly man in good health. Both conserved end residues are part of each CDR3. A D gene is named only where the DNA matches it firmly. Size values are once, few and many counts, or a class for expanded clones, and some rows have none.

>-|TRBV3-1|TRBD2|TRBJ2-1
CASSPMYGTSGSDEQFF
TGTGCCAGCAGCCCAATGTACGGGACTAGCGGGAGCGATGAGCAGTTCTTC
>-|TRBV18|TRBD2|TRBJ2-5
CASPGLAGSNEQYF
TGTGCCAGCCCCGGACTAGCGGGTTCTAATGAGCAGTACTTC
>-|TRBV20-1|-|TRBJ2-7
CSARDSAGAYEQYF
TGCAGTGCTAGAGATTCTGCAGGCGCCTACGAGCAGTACTTC
>few|TRBV7-9|-|TRBJ1-4
CASSPRGLGTNEKLFF
TGTGCCAGCAGCCCCCGGGGCTTGGGGACTAATGAAAAACTGTTTTTT
>-|TRBV9|-|TRBJ2-3
CASSVKMVAHLTDTQYF
TGTGCCAGCAGCGTAAAGATGGTAGCTCACCTCACAGATACGCAGTATTTT
>-|TRBV5-1|TRBD1|TRBJ2-1
CASSLAASLRGLRVNEQFF
TGCGCCAGCAGCTTGGCGGCTAGCTTGAGGGGGCTAAGGGTCAATGAGCAGTTCTTC
>-|TRBV18|TRBD1|TRBJ2-7
CASSRDRGTTYEQYF
TGTGCCAGCTCACGGGACAGGGGAACGACCTACGAGCAGTACTTC
>few|TRBV12-3/TRBV12-4|-|TRBJ1-1
CASKTGRMNTEAFF
TGTGCCAGCAAAACTGGGAGGATGAACACTGAAGCTTTCTTT
>-|TRBV14|-|TRBJ2-7
CASSNQEAYEQYF
TGTGCCAGCAGCAACCAGGAAGCCTACGAGCAGTACTTC
>few|TRBV29-1|-|TRBJ2-3
CSVEERYAYF
TGCAGCGTTGAGGAGCGGTACGCGTATTTT
>few|TRBV5-1|-|TRBJ1-6
CASRLSGGRSPLHF
TGCGCCAGCAGGCTTTCCGGAGGTCGATCACCCCTCCACTTT
>-|TRBV29-1|TRBD2|TRBJ2-7
CSAKGGSGSHEQYF
TGCAGCGCCAAAGGCGGTAGCGGGAGCCACGAGCAGTACTTC
>-|TRBV2|-|TRBJ2-2
CASILPGPRGTGELFF
TGTGCCAGCATCCTACCAGGCCCACGGGGCACCGGGGAGCTGTTTTTT
>-|TRBV3-1|-|TRBJ1-6
CASSPLWGADNSPLHF
TGTGCCAGCAGCCCCTTGTGGGGCGCCGATAATTCACCCCTCCACTTT
>few|TRBV7-6|-|TRBJ2-5
CASSSPIWGETQYF
TGTGCCAGCAGCTCGCCTATCTGGGGGGAGACCCAGTACTTC
>-|TRBV2|TRBD2|TRBJ2-3
CASSDPLAGQHRYAYF
TGTGCCAGCAGTGACCCACTAGCGGGTCAACACAGATACGCGTATTTT
>-|TRBV5-1|TRBD2|TRBJ2-5
CASSLAGLAGAQETQYF
TGCGCCAGCAGCTTGGCCGGGTTAGCGGGAGCTCAAGAGACCCAGTACTTC
>-|TRBV2|-|TRBJ2-5
CASSVAGQQETQYF
TGTGCCAGCAGTGTGGCGGGACAACAAGAGACCCAGTACTTC
>-|TRBV29-1|-|TRBJ1-1
CSALGENTEAFF
TGCAGCGCCCTTGGAGAGAACACTGAAGCTTTCTTT
>-|TRBV5-1|-|TRBJ2-6
CASSLEGGWTSGANVLTF
TGCGCCAGCAGCTTGGAGGGGGGATGGACCTCTGGGGCCAACGTCCTGACTTTC
>-|TRBV7-3|-|TRBJ2-5
CASSLTQGTPWTQYF
TGTGCCAGCAGCTTAACACAGGGAACCCCATGGACCCAGTACTTC
>once|TRBV2|-|TRBJ2-1
CASKAGDEQFF
TGTGCCAGCAAGGCAGGGGATGAGCAGTTCTTC
>-|TRBV29-1|-|TRBJ2-7
CSVAGQAYEQYF
TGCAGCGTCGCGGGTCAAGCCTACGAGCAGTACTTC
>-|TRBV25-1|-|TRBJ2-3
CASSVRSRGSTDTQYF
TGTGCCAGCAGTGTGCGGTCGAGGGGCTCCACAGATACGCAGTATTTT
>-|TRBV20-1|-|TRBJ2-7
CSARDPAGALSYEQYF
TGCAGTGCTAGAGATCCGGCGGGGGCCCTCTCCTACGAGCAGTACTTC
>few|TRBV4-2|TRBD2|TRBJ2-5
CASSQDGTLAGGRETQYF
TGTGCCAGCAGCCAAGATGGGACGCTAGCGGGAGGTCGAGAGACCCAGTACTTC
>-|TRBV12-3/TRBV12-4|TRBD1|TRBJ1-2
CASSLGQGFGYTF
TGTGCTAGCAGCCTGGGACAGGGGTTTGGCTACACCTTC
>few|TRBV20-1|TRBD2|TRBJ2-5
CSARGPSGQETQYF
TGCAGTGCTAGAGGCCCTAGCGGACAAGAGACCCAGTACTTC
>few|TRBV20-1|-|TRBJ1-1
CSARDSGRNTEAFF
TGCAGTGCTAGAGATTCGGGCAGAAACACTGAAGCTTTCTTT
>-|TRBV5-1|-|TRBJ2-3
CASSLGRIAGTSTDTQYF
TGCGCCAGCAGCTTGGGCCGTATAGCCGGAACTAGCACAGATACGCAGTATTTT
>-|TRBV7-2|TRBD1|TRBJ2-7
CASSPTTGGAYEQYF
TGTGCCAGCAGCCCCACGACAGGGGGGGCCTACGAGCAGTACTTC
>-|TRBV4-1|TRBD2|TRBJ2-7
CASSQDGLAGYNEQYF
TGCGCCAGCAGCCAAGACGGGCTAGCGGGATACAATGAGCAGTACTTC
>few|TRBV7-2|TRBD2|TRBJ2-1
CASSLYAGGGSEQFF
TGTGCCAGCAGCTTATATGCGGGAGGCGGGAGTGAGCAGTTCTTC
>-|TRBV12-3/TRBV12-4|-|TRBJ2-1
CASSKSKPYTHEQFF
TGTGCCAGCAGCAAGAGCAAACCCTACACCCATGAGCAGTTCTTC
>-|TRBV20-1|-|TRBJ2-1
CSVRGARVYNEQFF
TGCAGTGTTCGAGGTGCGCGGGTCTACAATGAGCAGTTCTTC
>many|TRBV7-2|TRBD2|TRBJ2-3
CASSLGGLAGVPDTQYF
TGTGCCAGCAGCTTAGGGGGACTAGCGGGAGTGCCAGATACGCAGTATTTT
>few|TRBV29-1|-|TRBJ2-1
CSVLGGVGGDEQFF
TGCAGCGTCCTCGGGGGGGTAGGGGGCGACGAGCAGTTCTTC
>few|TRBV20-1|-|TRBJ1-2
CSARGGIANYGYTF
TGCAGTGCTAGGGGTGGGATAGCTAACTATGGCTACACCTTC
>few|TRBV3-1|-|TRBJ2-3
CASSPGSPLDTQYF
TGTGCCAGCAGCCCTGGCTCGCCACTGGATACGCAGTATTTT
>-|TRBV2|TRBD1|TRBJ1-2
CASRGQGSDGYTF
TGTGCCAGCAGGGGACAGGGTTCGGACGGCTACACCTTC
>-|TRBV27|-|TRBJ2-7
CASSTRTRLEIGSYEQYF
TGTGCCAGCAGTACAAGGACACGACTCGAGATCGGCTCCTACGAGCAGTACTTC
>-|TRBV7-6|-|TRBJ2-1
CASSLEGGSRSSYNEQFF
TGTGCCAGCAGCTTAGAAGGGGGGTCCCGGAGCTCCTACAATGAGCAGTTCTTC
>many|TRBV20-1|-|TRBJ2-5
CSARGGETQYF
TGCAGTGCTAGAGGGGGGGAGACCCAGTACTTC
>few|TRBV11-2|-|TRBJ1-2
CASSPGQDRYGYTF
TGTGCCAGCAGCCCGGGGCAGGACCGCTATGGCTACACCTTC
>-|TRBV9|-|TRBJ1-1
CASSVAFGTEAFF
TGTGCCAGCAGCGTAGCCTTTGGGACTGAAGCTTTCTTT
>-|TRBV29-1|TRBD2|TRBJ2-3
CSVVLAGGPWSTDTQYF
TGCAGCGTTGTCCTGGCGGGAGGGCCCTGGAGCACAGATACGCAGTATTTT
>few|TRBV7-9|-|TRBJ1-5
CASSPPDRQPQHF
TGTGCCAGCAGCCCCCCGGACAGACAGCCCCAGCATTTT
>once|TRBV9|-|TRBJ1-5
CASSVGTGYDQPRHF
TGTGCCAGCAGCGTAGGGACTGGGTATGATCAGCCCCGGCATTTT
>-|TRBV10-1|-|TRBJ2-1
CASSEGDPYNEQFF
TGCGCCAGCAGTGAGGGTGACCCCTACAATGAGCAGTTCTTC
>-|TRBV29-1|-|TRBJ1-2
CSVAQQNYGYTF
TGCAGCGTTGCCCAACAGAACTATGGCTACACCTTC
>few|TRBV29-1|-|TRBJ2-2
CSVLNTGELFF
TGCAGCGTATTGAACACCGGGGAGCTGTTTTTT
>once|TRBV6-5|-|TRBJ2-7
CASSDSGSYEQYF
TGTGCCAGCAGTGACTCAGGGTCCTACGAGCAGTACTTC
>-|TRBV27|-|TRBJ2-7
CASGKGRGATYEQYF
TGTGCCAGCGGTAAAGGCCGCGGGGCAACCTACGAGCAGTACTTC
>-|TRBV4-1|-|TRBJ2-1
CASSQDTGRSNEQFF
TGCGCCAGCAGCCAAGATACGGGACGCTCAAATGAGCAGTTCTTC
>few|TRBV7-2|-|TRBJ2-7
CASSLVVAPNEQYF
TGTGCCAGCAGCTTAGTAGTAGCTCCCAACGAGCAGTACTTC
>-|TRBV6-5|-|TRBJ1-1
CASSYDRGEAFF
TGTGCCAGCAGTTACGATAGGGGTGAAGCTTTCTTT
>-|TRBV4-1|-|TRBJ2-5
CASSQDAATQYF
TGCGCCAGCAGCCAAGATGCTGCGACCCAGTACTTC